Shown below are 29 T cell receptor beta chains from a single sample sequenced in a study of cytomegalovirus exposure and HLA in healthy donors. The data were produced by immunoSEQ multiplex PCR, yet TCRdb's version contains in-frame clones alone and is incomplete. The sample lists 130,000 to 150,000 clones, about 89% occurring once. What was sequenced was PBMCs. These receptors were collected from a woman under 30 in good health and CMV-seropositive.

This clone was recorded once. The chain couples TRBV4-1 to TRBJ2-3; tentative D call: TRBD2 (5 bases). Looked up from germline, CDR1 is MGHRA and CDR2 is YSYEKL. The CDR3 has 15 amino acids. V gave up 0 bases and J gave up 2 bases, with 9 bases separating them. The CDR3 sequence is CASSQDASYTDTQYF. DNA for the CDR3: TGCGCCAGCAGCCAAGACGCTAGCTACACAGATACGCAGTATTTT.

The chain joins TRBV29-1 to TRBJ1-1, with no clear D. Trimming shortened V by 5 bases and J by 10 bases, and 17 bases separated the two germline ends. Germline assignment: CDR1 SQVTM and CDR2 ANQGSEA. CDR3 length equals 12 residues. Here the CDR3 reads CSVRFEGGRAFF. CDR3 bases: TGCAGCGTTCGGTTTGAGGGAGGGCGAGCTTTCTTT. Based on the CDR3 plus reference TRBV29-1 and TRBJ1-1, the full variable domain is SAVISQKPSRDICQRGTSLTIQCQVDSQVTMMFWYRQQPGQSLTLIATANQGSEATYESGFVIDKFPISRPNLTFSTLTVSNMSPEDSSIYLCSVRFEGGRAFFGQGTRLTVV.

This rearrangement joins TRBV19 to TRBJ1-5, with D possibly TRBD1 on 6 matching bases. The CDR3 is made up of 16 amino acids. V lost 5 bases to trimming and J lost 4 bases, with 18 bases between them. Germline values: CDR1 LNHDA, CDR2 SQIVND (reference sequence). In nucleotides, the CDR3 is TGTGCCAGTAGTCCGACTAGCCCAGGGGTAAATCAGCCCCAGCATTTT. Translating it yields CASSPTSPGVNQPQHF.

The chain links TRBV29-1 to TRBJ2-3; no clear D. Germline CDR1 reads SQVTM; CDR2 reads ANQGSEA. The length of the CDR3 is 12 residues. Trimming removed 6 bases at V and 2 bases at J, with 9 bases between. The CDR3 DNA is TGCAGCGTCTCAGAAAACACAGATACGCAGTATTTT. Protein: CSVSENTDTQYF.

About this clone: One end of the junction does not line up with germline, which may come from a read error. V usage is TRBV10-3 and J usage is TRBJ2-3; 7 bases match TRBD1. CDR1 is ENHRY, CDR2 SYGVKD, per germline. This CDR3 comprises 12 residues. This CDR3 reads CAISESEGARDF. DNA for the CDR3: TGTGCCATCAGTGAGTCCGAGGGGGCGCGGGATTTT.

The rearrangement joins TRBV6-1 to TRBJ1-5; the D is unclear. CDR1 is MNHNS and CDR2 is SASEGT in the germline V gene. The V end was cut by 8 bases, the J end by 3 bases, with 14 bases between. CDR3 size: 14 residues. CDR3: CASRRGPHNQPQHF. In nucleotides, the CDR3 is TGTGCCAGCCGCCGGGGTCCCCACAATCAGCCCCAGCATTTT.

The V gene is TRBV18, the J gene TRBJ2-1; a possible D gene is TRBD1 (6 bases). Trimming removed 4 bases at V and 5 bases at J, with 18 bases between. The CDR3 length is 16 residues. Germline lookup yields CDR1 KGHSH and CDR2 LQKENI. In DNA, the CDR3 is TGTGCCAGCTCACGTACCATTCGTTCAGGGGACAATGAGCAGTTCTTC. Translating gives CASSRTIRSGDNEQFF.

V usage is TRBV9 and J usage is TRBJ1-2, with 7 bases fitting TRBD1. V shed 3 bases, J shed 8 bases, and the junction held 10 bases outside the gene matches. This CDR3 region has 14 residues. Germline lookup yields CDR1 SGDLS and CDR2 YYNGEE. CDR3 nucleotide sequence: TGTGCCAGCAGCGCACCCCGGGACAGTGGAGGCTACACCTTC. Translating it yields CASSAPRDSGGYTF.

The chain recombines TRBV6-6 with TRBJ1-2; D remains ambiguous. This CDR3 has 14 amino acids. V dropped 0 bases and J dropped 8 bases, with 13 bases sitting between them. CDR1 is MNHNY and CDR2 is SVGAGI in the germline V gene (reference sequence). CDR3 loop: CASSYSTQRSGYTF. Written as DNA, the CDR3 is TGTGCCAGCAGTTACTCAACTCAGCGTAGCGGCTACACCTTC.

At least ten counts were recorded for this clone. The chain is built from TRBV4-1 and TRBJ1-1; D is possibly TRBD1 (5 bases). The CDR3 has 17 residues. Germline V lookup: CDR1 MGHRA, CDR2 YSYEKL. V lost 4 bases and J lost 2, with 20 bases in between. The CDR3 is CASSPGTSYTRNTEAFF. The CDR3 bases are TGCGCCAGCAGCCCCGGGACTTCATACACCAGAAACACTGAAGCTTTCTTT.

This clone was observed once. The chain is built from TRBV9 and TRBJ1-2; 7 bases are a match to TRBD1. Germline V gene data show CDR1 as SGDLS and CDR2 as YYNGEE. After removal of 5 bases from V and 4 bases from J, the junction contained 11 bases not matched to a gene. CDR3 length: 15 residues. In nucleotides, the CDR3 is TGTGCCAGCAGAGACGACAGGGTAGGGATCTATGGCTACACCTTC. As protein: CASRDDRVGIYGYTF.

The chain uses TRBV6-6 and TRBJ2-1, with D perhaps matching TRBD2 (5 bases). The CDR3 covers 13 residues. Trimming cost V 2 bases and J 10 bases, with 12 bases left between them. Germline lookup yields CDR1 MNHNY and CDR2 SVGAGI (reference sequence). In nucleotides, the CDR3 is TGTGCCAGCAGTTACCGGGAATCTAGGGAGCAGTTCTTC. The encoded protein is CASSYRESREQFF.

The gene calls are TRBV9 and TRBJ2-1; 13 bases fit TRBD2. This CDR3 spans 17 amino acids. The J segment lost 6 bases and the V segment lost 2 bases, leaving 8 bases of the junction unmatched. The germline V gene has CDR1 SGDLS and CDR2 YYNGEE. In DNA, the CDR3 is TGTGCCAGCAGCGTGACTTTCGGGACTAGCGGGACCAATGAGCAGTTCTTC. Translated: CASSVTFGTSGTNEQFF.

This clone was recorded a few times. CDR3 nucleotides: TGTGCCAGCAGTCAGGGGAACACTGAAGCTTTCTTT. This gives the protein CASSQGNTEAFF. The chain has TRBV25-1 and TRBJ1-1; tentative D call: TRBD1 (5 bases). CDR1 and CDR2 from the germline V gene are MGHDK and SYGVNS. The length of the CDR3 is 12 residues. The V end was cut by 5 bases, the J end by 1 base, with 5 bases between.

The J gene is TRBJ2-7, the V gene TRBV14; 9 positions match TRBD1. The V gene end was trimmed by 4 bases and the J gene end by 3 bases; junction bases not matched to a gene: 1. Germline lookup yields CDR1 SGHDN and CDR2 FVKESK. The CDR3 is made up of 13 amino acids. The CDR3 DNA follows: TGTGCCAGCAGCCCGGGACAGGGCTACGAGCAGTACTTC. Amino acids: CASSPGQGYEQYF.

The genes are TRBV9 and TRBJ2-2; TRBD2 matches at 10 bases. The junction had 6 bases not matched to a gene; V was cut back by 0 bases and J by 7 bases. CDR1 SGDLS and CDR2 YYNGEE come from the germline V gene. The CDR3 is 16 amino acids. The CDR3 nucleotides are TGTGCCAGCAGCGTAGCTCCTAGCGGGAGTGACGGGGAGCTGTTTTTT. The encoded protein is CASSVAPSGSDGELFF.

The chain has TRBV5-1 and TRBJ2-5, with 16 bases that match TRBD2. V gave up 4 bases and J gave up 5 bases; unmatched junction bases: 14. CDR3 length: 19 residues. CDR1 is SGHRS, CDR2 YFSETQ, per germline. The CDR3 spells CASSPGVGLAGGHDETQYF. The CDR3 nucleotides read TGCGCCAGCAGCCCCGGTGTGGGACTAGCGGGAGGGCACGACGAGACCCAGTACTTC.

The chain couples TRBV9 to TRBJ2-2; no firm D call. Trimming shortened V by 6 bases and J by 7 bases, and 13 bases separated the two germline ends. CDR1 is SGDLS and CDR2 is YYNGEE in the germline V gene. The CDR3 totals 13 residues. The CDR3: CASTLDAGGELFF. CDR3 in DNA: TGTGCCAGCACCCTAGACGCCGGCGGGGAGCTGTTTTTT.

This clone was recorded a few times. The chain is built from TRBV2 and TRBJ2-3; 8 bases line up with TRBD2. CDR1 SNHLY and CDR2 FYNNEI come from the germline V gene. The CDR3 spans 16 residues. The junction had 11 bases not matched to a gene; V was cut back by 1 base and J by 8 bases. CDR3 DNA sequence: TGTGCCAGCAGTGAAGAGCGAGGACTAGCTGGTGTTACGCAGTATTTT. Its translation is CASSEERGLAGVTQYF.

A single count supports this clone. This rearrangement joins TRBV11-2 to TRBJ2-2; D gene ambiguous. Germline V gives CDR1 SGHAT, CDR2 FQNNGV. This CDR3 has 16 residues. Trimming stripped 6 bases from V and 0 bases from J, with 14 bases between. The CDR3 spells CASRLKKSANTGELFF. The CDR3 DNA reads TGTGCCAGCAGACTAAAAAAGAGTGCGAACACCGGGGAGCTGTTTTTT.

The CDR3 bases are TGTGCCAGCTCACCACCGGGACAGCTTTATCAGCCCCAGCATTTT. This translates into CASSPPGQLYQPQHF. V is TRBV18 and J is TRBJ1-5, with TRBD1 identical over 7 bases. The CDR3 spans 15 residues. Per germline, CDR1 KGHSH and CDR2 LQKENI. V gave up 0 bases and J gave up 5 bases; unmatched junction bases: 4.

In DNA form, the CDR3 reads TGTGCCAGTAGTTCCGACAGGGGTTCCTACGAGCAGTACTTC. Its protein is CASSSDRGSYEQYF. The chain combines TRBV19 with TRBJ2-7; 8 bases match TRBD1. V lost 5 bases, J lost 1 base, and 4 bases stayed unmatched. Germline values: CDR1 LNHDA, CDR2 SQIVND (reference sequence). The length of the CDR3 is 14 residues.

The chain is built from TRBV4-1 and TRBJ2-1; D is uncertain. Trimming took off 0 bases at V and 7 bases at J, with 7 bases between the two ends. Germline loops: CDR1 MGHRA, CDR2 YSYEKL. This CDR3 region has 13 residues. CDR3 DNA: TGCGCCAGCAGCCAAGAGGAGTGGAATGAGCAGTTCTTC. Its translation: CASSQEEWNEQFF.

In this sample, this clone turned up once. The chain combines TRBV10-2 with TRBJ2-7, with D possibly matching TRBD2 (7 bases). CDR1 is WSHSY, CDR2 SAAADI, per germline. The CDR3 consists of 16 residues. The V and J ends lost 0 bases and 1 base respectively, with 13 bases between them. This CDR3 is CASSESLGGRSYEQYF. For the CDR3, the DNA is TGCGCCAGCAGTGAGTCGCTCGGGGGGCGATCCTACGAGCAGTACTTC.

V is TRBV4-1 and J is TRBJ2-3; 8 positions match TRBD2. Trimming removed 0 bases from V and 7 bases from J; junction bases left unmatched: 9. Germline CDR1 MGHRA, CDR2 YSYEKL. The CDR3 is made up of 16 amino acids. Written as DNA, the CDR3 is TGCGCCAGCAGCCAAGAGGGACTAGTCATCCAATATACGCAGTATTTT. Translation gives CASSQEGLVIQYTQYF.

The chain employs TRBV7-2 and TRBJ1-1; possible D gene TRBD1, 6 bases. V was shortened by 5 bases and J by 3 bases, with 10 bases between the two germline ends. CDR1 and CDR2 (germline): SGHTA, FQGNSA. The CDR3 spans 13 residues. In nucleotides, the CDR3 is TGTGCCAGCAGCCTAGGGGGGCACACTGAAGCTTTCTTT. This encodes CASSLGGHTEAFF.

V usage is TRBV4-1 and J usage is TRBJ1-2; D call uncertain. The germline V gene encodes CDR1 MGHRA and CDR2 YSYEKL. V was clipped by 4 bases and J by 4 bases, with 16 bases between them. The CDR3 is 15 residues long. The CDR3 coding sequence is TGCGCCAGCAGCCTACGAGAGGCCAGATTCTATGGCTACACCTTC. Translation: CASSLREARFYGYTF.

The rearrangement uses TRBV6-5 and TRBJ2-1; D is undetermined. The germline V gene has CDR1 MNHEY and CDR2 SVGAGI. This CDR3 region has 12 residues. Deletions cut 9 bases from V and 4 bases from J, with 10 bases between. CDR3 nucleotide sequence: TGTGCCAGTGGGTACAGTTACAATGAGCAGTTCTTC. Translation: CASGYSYNEQFF.

This sequence joins TRBV27 and TRBJ2-7; perhaps TRBD1 as D (6 bases). The CDR3 contains 17 residues. V lost 4 bases and J 0 bases, leaving 19 bases between the germline ends. Germline lookup yields CDR1 MNHEY and CDR2 SMNVEV (reference sequence). The chain's CDR3 is CASSYSPPTGSSYEQYF. In DNA, the CDR3 is TGTGCCAGCAGTTACTCTCCTCCCACAGGGAGCTCCTACGAGCAGTACTTC.